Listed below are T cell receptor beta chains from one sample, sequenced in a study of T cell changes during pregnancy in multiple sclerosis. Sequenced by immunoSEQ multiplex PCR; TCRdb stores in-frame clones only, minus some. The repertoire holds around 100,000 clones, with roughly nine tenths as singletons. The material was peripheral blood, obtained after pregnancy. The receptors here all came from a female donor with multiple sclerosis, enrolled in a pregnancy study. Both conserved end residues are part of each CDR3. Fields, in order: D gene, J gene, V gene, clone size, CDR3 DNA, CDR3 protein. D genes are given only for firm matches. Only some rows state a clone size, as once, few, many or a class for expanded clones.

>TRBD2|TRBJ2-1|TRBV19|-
TGTGCCAGTATGTCCCTAGCGGGAGGGTTCTACAATGAGCAGTTCTTC
CASMSLAGGFYNEQFF
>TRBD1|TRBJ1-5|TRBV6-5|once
TGTGCCAGCAGTTATTCCGGACAGGGTGGCAATCAGCCCCAGCATTTT
CASSYSGQGGNQPQHF
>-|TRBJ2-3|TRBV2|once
TGTGCCAGCATTGCGGAACTCACAGATACGCAGTATTTT
CASIAELTDTQYF
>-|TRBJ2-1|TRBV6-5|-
TGTGCCAGCAGTTTTGATCGCGGGGGCCACTACAATGAGCAGTTCTTC
CASSFDRGGHYNEQFF
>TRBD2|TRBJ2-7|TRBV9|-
TGTGCCAGCAGCGCCGGACTAGCGGGAGGGGAGCAGTACTTC
CASSAGLAGGEQYF
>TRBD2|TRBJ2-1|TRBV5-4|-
TGTGCCAGCAGCTTGTATCGTGGGAGGGCCTTAAATGAGCAGTTCTTC
CASSLYRGRALNEQFF
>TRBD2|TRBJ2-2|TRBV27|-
TGTGCCAGCAGGCTAGCGGGGGGCCTAAACACCGGGGAGCTGTTTTTT
CASRLAGGLNTGELFF
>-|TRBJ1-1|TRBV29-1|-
TGCAGCGTTGAGGGACCGGGGGGATTTGACACTGAAGCTTTCTTT
CSVEGPGGFDTEAFF
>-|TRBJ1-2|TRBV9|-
TGTGCCAGCAGCGTAGATAGTACAGGTGGCGGCTACACCTTC
CASSVDSTGGGYTF
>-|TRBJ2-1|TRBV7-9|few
TGTGCCAGCAGCTTCACAGGGATGAGGAATGAGCAGTTCTTC
CASSFTGMRNEQFF
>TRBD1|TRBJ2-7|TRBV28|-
TGTGCCAGCAGGGGACAGCCTTTTATCTCCTACGAGCAGTACTTC
CASRGQPFISYEQYF
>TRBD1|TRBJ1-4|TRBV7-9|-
TGTGCCAGCAGCTCGGGACAGGCTCGGACTAATGAAAAACTGTTTTTT
CASSSGQARTNEKLFF
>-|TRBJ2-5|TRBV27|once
TGTGCCAGCAGTTACCGAAGCGGGACCCAGTACTTC
CASSYRSGTQYF
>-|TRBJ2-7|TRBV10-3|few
TGTGCCATCAGTGAGACAGGGCAGAGCTCCTACGAGCAGTACTTC
CAISETGQSSYEQYF
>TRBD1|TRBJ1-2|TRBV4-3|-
TGCGCCAGCAGCCAAGGGACAGGGGGCTATGGCTACACCTTC
CASSQGTGGYGYTF
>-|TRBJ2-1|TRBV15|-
TGTGCCACCAGCAGGCCCGACAGGGAGGATGAGCAGTTCTTC
CATSRPDREDEQFF
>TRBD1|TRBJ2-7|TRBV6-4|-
TGTGCCAGCAGTGGACAGGGGGCTGAATCCTACGAGCAGTACTTC
CASSGQGAESYEQYF
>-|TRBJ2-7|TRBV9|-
TGTGCCAGCAGCGTCTCCGGGACACCGCAGGAGGAGCAGTACTTC
CASSVSGTPQEEQYF
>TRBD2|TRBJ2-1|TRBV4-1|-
TGCGCCAGCAGCCAAGACTCTGGGCTAGCGGGAGAGCCACGCTACAATGAGCAGTTCTTC
CASSQDSGLAGEPRYNEQFF
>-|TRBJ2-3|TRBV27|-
TGTGCCAGCAGTGGCCGACTGCGAGGGGATACGCAGTATTTT
CASSGRLRGDTQYF
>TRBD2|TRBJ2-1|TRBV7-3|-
TGTGCCAGCAGGATCACGGGACTAGCCATGGACAATGAGCAGTTCTTC
CASRITGLAMDNEQFF
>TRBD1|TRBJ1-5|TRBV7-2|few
TGTGCCAGCAGCGTCAGGGGACAGCAGCCCCAGCATTTT
CASSVRGQQPQHF
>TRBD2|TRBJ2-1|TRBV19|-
TGTGCCAGTAGTTCACGCCGGGACCCTAAGCGGGGCCATGAGCAGTTCTTC
CASSSRRDPKRGHEQFF
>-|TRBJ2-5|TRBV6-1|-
TGTGCCAGCAGTGACAGGTCCGTGTTAACCCAGTACTTC
CASSDRSVLTQYF
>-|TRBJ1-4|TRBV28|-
TGTGCCAGCAGTTTCGAAGGGGCAGGAAATGAAAAACTGTTTTTT
CASSFEGAGNEKLFF
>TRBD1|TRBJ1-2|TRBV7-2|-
TGTGCCAGCAGCTACCAGACAGGGAAGAATGGCTACACCTTC
CASSYQTGKNGYTF
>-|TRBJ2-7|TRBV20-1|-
TGCAGTGCTAGGGGCGGGTACGAGCAGTACTTC
CSARGGYEQYF
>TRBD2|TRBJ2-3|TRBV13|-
TGTGCCAGCAGCTTGCCCTGGCGGGGGGCAAAAGATACGCAGTATTTT
CASSLPWRGAKDTQYF
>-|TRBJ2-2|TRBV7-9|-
TGTGCCAGCAGCTTAAGCGCGCTATCCTCCGGGGAGCTGTTTTTT
CASSLSALSSGELFF
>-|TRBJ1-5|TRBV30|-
TGTGCCTGGAGCCCGGCGGGAGGCAATCAGCCCCAGCATTTT
CAWSPAGGNQPQHF
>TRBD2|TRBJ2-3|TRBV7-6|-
TGTGCCAGCAGCTTCCCGGGGGGTGAAGATACGCAGTATTTT
CASSFPGGEDTQYF
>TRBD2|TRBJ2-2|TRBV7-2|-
TGTGCCGGGAATAGCGGGGGGGAGACCGGGGAGCTGTTTTTT
CAGNSGGETGELFF
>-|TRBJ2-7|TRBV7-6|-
TGTGCCAGCAGCTCTTCCCTCGGGGATCAATTCTACGAGCAGTACTTC
CASSSSLGDQFYEQYF
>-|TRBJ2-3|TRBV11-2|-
TGTGCCAGCAGCTTCCCAGGGCTCGAAGATACGCAGTATTTT
CASSFPGLEDTQYF
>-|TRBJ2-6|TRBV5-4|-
TGTGCCAGCAGCCTCCCCCCCCCTGGGGCCAACGTCCTGACTTTC
CASSLPPPGANVLTF
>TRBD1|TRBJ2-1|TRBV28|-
TGTGCCATCCTAGGACAGGGGGCCGGCAATGAGCAGTTCTTC
CAILGQGAGNEQFF
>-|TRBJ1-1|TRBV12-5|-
TGTGCTAGTGGTTTGGGGACCAGGGGAGGGATAGGCACTGAAGCTTTCTTT
CASGLGTRGGIGTEAFF
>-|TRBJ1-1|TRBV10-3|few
TGTGCCATCAGTCCAGGTGGACAGAGGAACACTGAAGCTTTCTTT
CAISPGGQRNTEAFF
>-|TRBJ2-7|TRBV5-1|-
TGCGCCAGCAGCTTATTGGAGAGAACGAGGGAGCAGTACTTC
CASSLLERTREQYF
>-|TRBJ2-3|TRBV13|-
TGTGCCAGCAGCCCTGCTAATGGGTTGGGGGGGGGCAGTGCAGATACGCAGTATTTT
CASSPANGLGGGSADTQYF
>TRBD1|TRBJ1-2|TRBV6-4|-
TGTGCCAGCAGTGACTTTTCAGGGGGCGCGAGGTCAGGCTACACCTTC
CASSDFSGGARSGYTF
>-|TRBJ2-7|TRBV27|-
TGTGCCAGCAGTCCTCGGTCTCTAGCGCGCTACGAGCAGTACTTC
CASSPRSLARYEQYF
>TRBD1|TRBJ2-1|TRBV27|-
TGTGCCAGCAGTTCACTAGCCGGGACAGGGATGCACAATGAGCAGTTCTTC
CASSSLAGTGMHNEQFF
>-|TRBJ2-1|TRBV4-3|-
TGCGCCAGCAGCCAAGTCCTCCGGGGTTTAGGGAATGAGCAGTTCTTC
CASSQVLRGLGNEQFF
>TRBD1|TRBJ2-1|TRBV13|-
TGTGCCAGCAGCTCCGCCCTCGGGACAGGGAAGTATGAGCAGTTCTTC
CASSSALGTGKYEQFF
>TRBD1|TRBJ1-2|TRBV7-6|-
TGTGCCGGCAGTCGGGACAGGGGATATGGCTACACCTTC
CAGSRDRGYGYTF
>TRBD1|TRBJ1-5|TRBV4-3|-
TGCGCCAGCAGCCAGGACAGGGGGCTGGGTCAGCCCCAGCATTTT
CASSQDRGLGQPQHF
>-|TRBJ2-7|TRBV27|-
TGTGCCAGCAGTTTAAGAGGTCTCCCTTTCTACGAGCAGTACTTC
CASSLRGLPFYEQYF
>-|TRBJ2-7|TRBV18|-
TGTGCCAGCTCCCCCCCTGAGGCGACCGGGTACTCCTACGAGCAGTACTTC
CASSPPEATGYSYEQYF
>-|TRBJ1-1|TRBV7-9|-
TGTGCCAGCAGCTTAGGACAGGCGACGAACACTGAAGCTTTCTTT
CASSLGQATNTEAFF
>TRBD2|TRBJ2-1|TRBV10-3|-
TGTGCCATCACTAGCGGCTACAATGAGCAGTTCTTC
CAITSGYNEQFF